The table lists the clone carrying this TCR beta chain with a few counts. Here immunoSEQ multiplex PCR was the method, and the copy in TCRdb shows in-frame clones only, minus some. The data show about 70,000 clones, around 95% seen once. This sample is drawn from a study of technical replicates of blood from a few donors. CDR3 size: 13 residues. Germline V gene sequence: CDR1 MGHDK, CDR2 SYGVNS. After removal of 7 bases from V and 4 bases from J, the junction contained 5 bases not matched to a gene. Input material: T cells isolated from PBMCs. The chain uses TRBV25-1 and TRBJ1-1; 8 bases align to TRBD1. The receptor's source is a human donor in good health. The CDR3 nucleotides are TGTGCCAGCAACAGACAGGGGTCCACTGAAGCTTTCTTT. This gives the protein CASNRQGSTEAFF. Looking up the rest from reference TRBV25-1 and TRBJ1-1 gives the full variable domain: EADIYQTPRYLVIGTGKKITLECSQTMGHDKMYWYQQDPGMELHLIHYSYGVNSTEKGDLSSESTVSRIRTEHFPLTLESARPSHTSQYLCASNRQGSTEAFFGQGTRLTVV.